This TCR beta chain was recorded in a study of T cell repertoires in cytomegalovirus infection. At the level of the study: As its CMV epitopes, the study selected recently identified HLA-C-restricted and well-studied HLA-B-restricted targets. Both CMV infection and a matching HLA type were indicated by public TCR beta signatures.

Study observations and caveats: Cumulative public TCR beta family frequency identified carriers of CMV plus the relevant HLA. HLA-C-restricted CMV-specific TCR beta clonotypes prevailed in the ex vivo response.

The sample holds one count of this clonotype. What it binds is not known. TCRdb used MiXCR to reprocess the reads, holding one entry per CDR3 protein. Here the sample spans some 590,000 distinct CDR3 sequences, roughly 43% being singletons. Per germline, CDR1 LNHDA and CDR2 SQIVND (reference sequence). CDR3 length equals 14 residues. V trimming: 10 bases; J trimming: 6 bases; junction bases outside the gene matches: 7. The rearrangement joins TRBV19 to TRBJ2-1, with 12 bases that match TRBD1. This TCR was sampled from a human donor in good health (CMV status not recorded). Some clones in this sample may be carry-over from other donors' samples. The source was cultured PBMCs, collected from culture after CMV antigen stimulation. The chain's CDR3 is CATGGDRGLNEQFF. The DNA of the CDR3 is TGTGCCACAGGGGGGGACAGGGGGCTCAATGAGCAGTTCTTC.